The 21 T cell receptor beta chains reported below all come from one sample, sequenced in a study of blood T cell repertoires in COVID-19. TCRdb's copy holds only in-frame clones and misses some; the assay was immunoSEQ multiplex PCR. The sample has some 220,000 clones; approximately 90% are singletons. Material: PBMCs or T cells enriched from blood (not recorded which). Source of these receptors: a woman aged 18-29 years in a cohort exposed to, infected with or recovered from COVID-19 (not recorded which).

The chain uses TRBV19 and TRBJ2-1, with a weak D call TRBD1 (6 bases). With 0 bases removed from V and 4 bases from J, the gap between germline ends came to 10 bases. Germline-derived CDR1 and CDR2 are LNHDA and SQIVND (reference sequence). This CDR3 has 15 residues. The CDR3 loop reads CASSIETGLYNEQFF. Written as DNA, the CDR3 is TGTGCCAGTAGTATAGAGACAGGTTTGTACAATGAGCAGTTCTTC.

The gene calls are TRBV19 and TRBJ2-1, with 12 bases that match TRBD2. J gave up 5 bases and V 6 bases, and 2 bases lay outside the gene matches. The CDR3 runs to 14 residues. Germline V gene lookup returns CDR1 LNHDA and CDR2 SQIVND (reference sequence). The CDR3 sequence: CASRGLAGDNEQFF. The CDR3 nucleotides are TGTGCCAGTAGGGGACTAGCGGGTGACAATGAGCAGTTCTTC.

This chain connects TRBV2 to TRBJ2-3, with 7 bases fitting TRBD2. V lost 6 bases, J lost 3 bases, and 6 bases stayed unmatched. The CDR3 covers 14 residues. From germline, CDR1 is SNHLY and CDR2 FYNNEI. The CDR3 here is CASRWLAETDTQYF. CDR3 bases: TGTGCCAGCAGATGGCTAGCGGAAACAGATACGCAGTATTTT.

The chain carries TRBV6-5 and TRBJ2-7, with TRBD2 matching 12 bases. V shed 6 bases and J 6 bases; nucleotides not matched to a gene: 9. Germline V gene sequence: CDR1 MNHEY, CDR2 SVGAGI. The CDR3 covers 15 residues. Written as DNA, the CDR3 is TGTGCCAGCAGACTTCTAGCGGGAGGGGTAAGCGAGCAGTACTTC. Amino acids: CASRLLAGGVSEQYF.

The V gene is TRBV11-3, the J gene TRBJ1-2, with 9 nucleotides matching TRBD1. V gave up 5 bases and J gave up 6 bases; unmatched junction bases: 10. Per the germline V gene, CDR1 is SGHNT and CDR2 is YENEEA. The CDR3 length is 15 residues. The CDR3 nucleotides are TGTGCCAGCAGCCAAGAACCGGGACAGGGAAATGGCTACACCTTC. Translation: CASSQEPGQGNGYTF. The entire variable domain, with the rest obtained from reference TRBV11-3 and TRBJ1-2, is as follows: EAGVVQSPRYKIIEKKQPVAFWCNPISGHNTLYWYLQNLGQGPELLIRYENEEAVDDSQLPKDRFSAERLKGVDSTLKIQPAELGDSAVYLCASSQEPGQGNGYTFGSGTRLTVV.

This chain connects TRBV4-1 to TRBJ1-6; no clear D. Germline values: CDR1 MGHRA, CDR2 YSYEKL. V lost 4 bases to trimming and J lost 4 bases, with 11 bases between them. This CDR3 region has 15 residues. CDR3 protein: CASSPERGYNSPLHF. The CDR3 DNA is TGCGCCAGCAGCCCGGAGAGAGGTTATAATTCACCCCTCCACTTT.

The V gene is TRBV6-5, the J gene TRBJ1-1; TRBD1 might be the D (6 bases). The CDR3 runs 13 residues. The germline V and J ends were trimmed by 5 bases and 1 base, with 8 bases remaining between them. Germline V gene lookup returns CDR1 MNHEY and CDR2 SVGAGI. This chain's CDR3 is CASSIQGNTEAFF. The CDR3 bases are TGTGCCAGCAGTATACAGGGGAACACTGAAGCTTTCTTT.

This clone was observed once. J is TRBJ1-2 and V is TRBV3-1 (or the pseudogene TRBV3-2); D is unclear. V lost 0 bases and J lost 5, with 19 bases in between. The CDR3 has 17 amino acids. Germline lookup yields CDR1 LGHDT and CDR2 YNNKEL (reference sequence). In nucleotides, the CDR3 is TGTGCCAGCAGCCAAGAAGGTGGGAGAATCCAAACTTATGGCTACACCTTC. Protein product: CASSQEGGRIQTYGYTF.

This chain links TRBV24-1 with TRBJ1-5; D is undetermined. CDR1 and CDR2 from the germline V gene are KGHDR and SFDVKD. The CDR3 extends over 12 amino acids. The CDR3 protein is CGLKQVNQPQHF. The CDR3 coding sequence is TGTGGACTGAAGCAAGTCAATCAGCCCCAGCATTTT.

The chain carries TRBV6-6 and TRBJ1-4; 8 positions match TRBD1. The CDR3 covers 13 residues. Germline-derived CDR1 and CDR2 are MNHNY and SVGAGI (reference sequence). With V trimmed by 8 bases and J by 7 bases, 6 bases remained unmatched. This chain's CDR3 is CASGGTGGEKLFF. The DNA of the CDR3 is TGTGCCAGCGGCGGGACAGGAGGTGAAAAACTGTTTTTT.

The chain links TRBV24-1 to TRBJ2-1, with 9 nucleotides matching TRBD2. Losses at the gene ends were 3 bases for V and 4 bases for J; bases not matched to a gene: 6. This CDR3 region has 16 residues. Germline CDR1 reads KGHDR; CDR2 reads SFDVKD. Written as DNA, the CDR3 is TGTGCCACCAGTGATCCACGTAGCGGGGGTTACAATGAGCAGTTCTTC. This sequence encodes CATSDPRSGGYNEQFF.

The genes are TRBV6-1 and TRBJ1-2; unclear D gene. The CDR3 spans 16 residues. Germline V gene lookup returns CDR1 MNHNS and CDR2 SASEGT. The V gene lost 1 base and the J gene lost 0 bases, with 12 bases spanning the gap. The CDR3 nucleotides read TGTGCCAGCAGTGAAGGCCGGGGAAACGCTAACTATGGCTACACCTTC. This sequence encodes CASSEGRGNANYGYTF.

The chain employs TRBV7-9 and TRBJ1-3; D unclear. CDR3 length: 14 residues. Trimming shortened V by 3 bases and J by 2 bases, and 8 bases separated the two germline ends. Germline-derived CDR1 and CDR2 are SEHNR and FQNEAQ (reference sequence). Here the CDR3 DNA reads TGTGCCAGCAGCTTCGGCCGGGCTGGAAACACCATATATTTT. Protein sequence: CASSFGRAGNTIYF.

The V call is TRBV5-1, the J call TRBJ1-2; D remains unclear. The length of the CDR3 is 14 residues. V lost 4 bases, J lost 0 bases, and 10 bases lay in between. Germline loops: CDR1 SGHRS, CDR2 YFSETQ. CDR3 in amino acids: CASSQDTANYGYTF. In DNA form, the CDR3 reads TGCGCCAGCAGCCAGGATACGGCTAACTATGGCTACACCTTC. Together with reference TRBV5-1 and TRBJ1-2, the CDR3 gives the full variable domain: KAGVTQTPRYLIKTRGQQVTLSCSPISGHRSVSWYQQTPGQGLQFLFEYFSETQRNKGNFPGRFSGRQFSNSRSEMNVSTLELGDSALYLCASSQDTANYGYTFGSGTRLTVV.

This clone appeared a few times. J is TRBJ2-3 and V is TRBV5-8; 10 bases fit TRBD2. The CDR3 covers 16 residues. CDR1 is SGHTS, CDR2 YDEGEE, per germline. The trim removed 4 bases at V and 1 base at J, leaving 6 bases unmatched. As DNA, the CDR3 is TGTGCCAGCAGCGCAATCGGGACTAGCGGCACAGATACGCAGTATTTT. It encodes CASSAIGTSGTDTQYF.

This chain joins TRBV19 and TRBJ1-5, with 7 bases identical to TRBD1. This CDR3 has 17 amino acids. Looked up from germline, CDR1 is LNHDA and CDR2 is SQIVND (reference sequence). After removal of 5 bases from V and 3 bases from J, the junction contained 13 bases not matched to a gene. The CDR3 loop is CASSVLQGRFDNQPQHF. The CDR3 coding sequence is TGTGCCAGTAGTGTATTACAGGGGAGGTTCGACAATCAGCCCCAGCATTTT.

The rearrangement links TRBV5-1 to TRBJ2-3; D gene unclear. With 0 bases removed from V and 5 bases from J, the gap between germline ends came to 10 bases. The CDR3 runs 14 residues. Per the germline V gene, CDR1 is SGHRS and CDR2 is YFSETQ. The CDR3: CASSLAPGGDTQYF. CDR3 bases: TGCGCCAGCAGCTTGGCACCGGGTGGAGATACGCAGTATTTT.

The DNA for the CDR3 is TGCGCCAGCAGCCAAGTGGCACAGGGGGAAGAAGGAAGGTTCTTC. Protein: CASSQVAQGEEGRFF. The V and J genes are TRBV4-1 and TRBJ2-1; 8 bases align to TRBD1. This CDR3 is 15 amino acids long. Germline V CDR1 and CDR2: MGHRA, YSYEKL. V shed 1 base, J shed 15 bases, and the junction held 14 bases outside the gene matches.

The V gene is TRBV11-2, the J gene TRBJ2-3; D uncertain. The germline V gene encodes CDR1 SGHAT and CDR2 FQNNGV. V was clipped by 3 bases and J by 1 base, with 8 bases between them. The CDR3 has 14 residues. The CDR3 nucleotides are TGTGCCAGCAGCTTTTTTACAGGCACAGATACGCAGTATTTT. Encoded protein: CASSFFTGTDTQYF.

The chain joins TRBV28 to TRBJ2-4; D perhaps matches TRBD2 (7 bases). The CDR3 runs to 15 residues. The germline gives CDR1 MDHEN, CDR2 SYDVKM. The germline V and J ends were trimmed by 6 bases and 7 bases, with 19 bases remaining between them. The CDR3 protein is CASSPWGGRWNIQYF. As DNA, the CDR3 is TGTGCCAGCAGCCCCTGGGGGGGGCGCTGGAACATTCAGTACTTC.

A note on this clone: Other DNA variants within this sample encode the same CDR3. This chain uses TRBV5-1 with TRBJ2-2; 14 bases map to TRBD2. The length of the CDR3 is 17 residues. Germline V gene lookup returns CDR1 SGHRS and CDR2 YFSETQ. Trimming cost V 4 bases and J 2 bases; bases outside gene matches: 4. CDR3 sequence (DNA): TGCGCCAGCAGCGATGGACTAGCGGGGGGAAACACCGGGGAGCTGTTTTTT. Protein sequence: CASSDGLAGGNTGELFF. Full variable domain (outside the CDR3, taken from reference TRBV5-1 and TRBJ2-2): KAGVTQTPRYLIKTRGQQVTLSCSPISGHRSVSWYQQTPGQGLQFLFEYFSETQRNKGNFPGRFSGRQFSNSRSEMNVSTLELGDSALYLCASSDGLAGGNTGELFFGEGSRLTVL.